This TCR beta chain was retrieved from a study of shared clonotypes between healthy human individuals. Data came from immunoSEQ multiplex PCR; TCRdb stores just in-frame clones and leaves some out. The sample shows some 680,000 clones, more than 70% of them seen only once. Per germline, CDR1 SGHDN and CDR2 FVKESK. Trimming cost V 2 bases and J 4 bases; bases outside gene matches: 5. This CDR3 has 15 residues. Naive CD45RA+ and memory CD45RA-negative subsets were split from CD4+ cells. This clone was seen a single time. Its antigen is not known. Study-level results: Across a handful of donors, naive CD4 shared roughly 5%, naive CD8 about 3.2%, memory CD4 about 2.5%, memory CD8 0.4%. Donors were few, which limited the genetic and exposure-history diversity represented. When compared with the clonotypes that were shared by all four sorted-subset donors, the non-shared clonotypes turned out to have lower generation probabilities.

The rearrangement uses TRBV14 and TRBJ1-1, with 9 bases lining up with TRBD1. The sequenced sample consisted of memory CD4+ T cells sorted from blood. Subset noted: CD45RA-negative fraction. The TCR was taken from a woman aged 25 to 39 in good health. CDR3 residues: CASSQPGQGTTEAFF. The DNA of the CDR3 is TGTGCCAGCAGCCAACCCGGACAGGGGACCACTGAAGCTTTCTTT.